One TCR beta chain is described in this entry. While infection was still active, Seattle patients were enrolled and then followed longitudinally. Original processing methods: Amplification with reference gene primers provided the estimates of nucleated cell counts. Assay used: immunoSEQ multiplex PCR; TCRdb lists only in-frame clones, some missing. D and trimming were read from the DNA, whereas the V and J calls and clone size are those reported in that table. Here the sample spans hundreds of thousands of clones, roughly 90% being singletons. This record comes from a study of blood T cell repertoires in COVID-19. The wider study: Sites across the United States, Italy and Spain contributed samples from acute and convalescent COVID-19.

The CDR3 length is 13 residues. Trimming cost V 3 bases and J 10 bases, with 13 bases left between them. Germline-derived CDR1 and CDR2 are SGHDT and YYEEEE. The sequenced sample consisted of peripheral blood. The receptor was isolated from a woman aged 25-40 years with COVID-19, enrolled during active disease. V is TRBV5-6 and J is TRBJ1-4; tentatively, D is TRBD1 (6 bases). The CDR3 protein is CASSWGHPGKLFF. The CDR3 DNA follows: TGTGCCAGCAGCTGGGGACATCCAGGAAAACTGTTTTTT.